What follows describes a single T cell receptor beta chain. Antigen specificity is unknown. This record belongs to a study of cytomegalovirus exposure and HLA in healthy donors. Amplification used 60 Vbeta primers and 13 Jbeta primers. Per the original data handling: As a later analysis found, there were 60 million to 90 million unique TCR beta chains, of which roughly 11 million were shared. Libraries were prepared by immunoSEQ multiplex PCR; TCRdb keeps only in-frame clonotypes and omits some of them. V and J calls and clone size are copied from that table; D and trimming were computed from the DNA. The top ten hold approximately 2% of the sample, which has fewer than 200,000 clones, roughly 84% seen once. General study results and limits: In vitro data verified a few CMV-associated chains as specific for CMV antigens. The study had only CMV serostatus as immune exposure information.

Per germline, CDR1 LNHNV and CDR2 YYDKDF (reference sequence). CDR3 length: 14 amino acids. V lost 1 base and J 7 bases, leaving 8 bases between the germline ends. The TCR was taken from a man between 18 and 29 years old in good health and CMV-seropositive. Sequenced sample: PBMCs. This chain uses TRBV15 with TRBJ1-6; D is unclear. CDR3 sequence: CATSRVSGNSPLHF. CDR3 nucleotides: TGTGCCACCAGCAGAGTCTCGGGGAATTCACCCCTCCACTTT.